The 5 T cell receptor beta chains given below trace back to one sample, sequenced in a study of blood T cell repertoires in COVID-19. Clones were read by immunoSEQ multiplex PCR, and TCRdb kept only the in-frame ones, dropping some. The sample has 85,000 to 100,000 clones; approximately 90% are singletons. Material: peripheral blood. Receptor source: a man between 60 and 75 years old with acute or convalescent COVID-19.

The chain has TRBV30 and TRBJ1-2, with D hard to call. This CDR3 has 11 amino acids. The V and J ends lost 4 bases and 14 bases respectively, with 17 bases between them. The germline CDR1 and CDR2 sequences are GTSNPN and SVGIG (reference sequence). CDR3 residues: CAWMAGGFSTF. DNA of the CDR3: TGTGCCTGGATGGCCGGCGGGTTCTCGACCTTC.

The chain has TRBV10-1 and TRBJ1-2; TRBD1 might be the D (6 bases). Between the trimmed V and J ends, which lost 3 bases and 4 bases, there was a span of 18 bases. The CDR3 is made up of 16 amino acids. CDR1 and CDR2 from the germline V gene are WNHNN and SYGVQD (reference sequence). The CDR3 region is CASSDQRTAVLYGYTF. Written as DNA, the CDR3 is TGCGCCAGCAGTGACCAGAGGACAGCAGTCCTCTATGGCTACACCTTC.

Here the CDR3 DNA reads TGTGCCAGCAGTAACAGAAACTATGGCTACACCTTC. Its translation is CASSNRNYGYTF. The V and J genes are TRBV28 and TRBJ1-2; no clear D gene. The length of the CDR3 is 12 residues. Germline assignment: CDR1 MDHEN and CDR2 SYDVKM. V gave up 5 bases and J gave up 2 bases, with 6 bases separating them.

The V and J genes are TRBV29-1 and TRBJ2-1, with 8 bases that match TRBD2. Looked up from germline, CDR1 is SQVTM and CDR2 is ANQGSEA. CDR3 length: 13 amino acids. Trimming cost V 5 bases and J 7 bases; bases outside gene matches: 7. The CDR3 protein is CSVRFAGGNEQFF. The DNA for the CDR3 is TGCAGCGTTAGGTTTGCGGGGGGAAATGAGCAGTTCTTC.

The chain links TRBV7-2 to TRBJ1-5; 9 nucleotides agree with TRBD1. The CDR3 is 15 residues long. Germline loops: CDR1 SGHTA, CDR2 FQGNSA. Losses at the gene ends were 1 base for V and 6 bases for J; bases not matched to a gene: 4. The CDR3 loop reads CASSLVGQGSQPQHF. The CDR3 DNA follows: TGTGCCAGCAGCTTAGTGGGACAGGGTAGTCAGCCCCAGCATTTT.